The entry below gives a single T cell receptor beta chain sequence along with its context. Seattle participants joined during active infection and were tracked over time. In the source study's methods: Reference gene primer amplification gave estimated nucleated cell counts. Using immunoSEQ multiplex PCR, the repertoire was profiled, and TCRdb retains in-frame clones only, with some absent. V and J calls and clone size are those listed in that table; D and trimming were worked out from the DNA. The sample yields 450,000 or so clones, 85% to 90% seen once. The sample originates from a study of blood T cell repertoires in COVID-19. Sequencing was performed on peripheral blood. This receptor was taken from a man in his late teens or twenties with COVID-19, enrolled during active disease.

For the CDR3, the DNA is TGCAGCGTCGCGGGAGGCGCGGACTATGGCTACACCTTC. Its protein is CSVAGGADYGYTF. J is TRBJ1-2 and V is TRBV29-1; no definite D call. V lost 6 bases to trimming and J lost 3 bases, with 14 bases between them. The CDR3 consists of 13 residues. In germline, CDR1 is SQVTM, CDR2 ANQGSEA.